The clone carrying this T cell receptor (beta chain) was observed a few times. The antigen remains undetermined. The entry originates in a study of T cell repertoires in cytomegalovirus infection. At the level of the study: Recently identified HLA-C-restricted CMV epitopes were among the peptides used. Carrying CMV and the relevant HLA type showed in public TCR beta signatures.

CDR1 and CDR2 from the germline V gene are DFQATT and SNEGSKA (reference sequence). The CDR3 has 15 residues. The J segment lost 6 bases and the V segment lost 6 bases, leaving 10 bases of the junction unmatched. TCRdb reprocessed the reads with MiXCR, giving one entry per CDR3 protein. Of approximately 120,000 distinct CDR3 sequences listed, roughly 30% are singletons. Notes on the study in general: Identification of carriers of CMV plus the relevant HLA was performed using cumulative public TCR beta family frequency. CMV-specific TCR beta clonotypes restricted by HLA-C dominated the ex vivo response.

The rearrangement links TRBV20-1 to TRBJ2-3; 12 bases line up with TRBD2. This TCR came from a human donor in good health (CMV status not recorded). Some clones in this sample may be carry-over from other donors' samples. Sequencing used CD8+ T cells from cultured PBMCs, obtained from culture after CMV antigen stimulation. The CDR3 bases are TGCAGTGCGGAAGAACTAGCGGGGGGATTGGATACGCAGTATTTT. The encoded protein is CSAEELAGGLDTQYF.